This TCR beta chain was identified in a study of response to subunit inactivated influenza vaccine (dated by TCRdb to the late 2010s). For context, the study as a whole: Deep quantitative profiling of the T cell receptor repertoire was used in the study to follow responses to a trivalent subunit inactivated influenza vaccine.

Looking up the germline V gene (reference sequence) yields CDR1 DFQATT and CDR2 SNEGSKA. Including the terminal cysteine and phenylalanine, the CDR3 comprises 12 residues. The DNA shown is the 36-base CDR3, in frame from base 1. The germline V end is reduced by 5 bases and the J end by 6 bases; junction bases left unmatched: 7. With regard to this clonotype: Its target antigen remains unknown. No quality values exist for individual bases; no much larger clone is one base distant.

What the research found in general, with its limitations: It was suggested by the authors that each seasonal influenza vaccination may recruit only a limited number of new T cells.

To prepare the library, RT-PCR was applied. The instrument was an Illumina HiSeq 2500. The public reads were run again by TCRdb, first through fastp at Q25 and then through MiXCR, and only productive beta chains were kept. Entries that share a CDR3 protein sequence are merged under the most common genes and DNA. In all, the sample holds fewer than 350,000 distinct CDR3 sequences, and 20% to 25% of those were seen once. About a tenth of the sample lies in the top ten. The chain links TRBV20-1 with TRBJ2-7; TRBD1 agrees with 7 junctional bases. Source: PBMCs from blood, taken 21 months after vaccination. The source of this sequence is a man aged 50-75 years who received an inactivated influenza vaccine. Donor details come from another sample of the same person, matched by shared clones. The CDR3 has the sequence CSAPGTVSEQYF. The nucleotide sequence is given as TGCAGTGCTCCCGGGACAGTCAGCGAGCAGTACTTC.